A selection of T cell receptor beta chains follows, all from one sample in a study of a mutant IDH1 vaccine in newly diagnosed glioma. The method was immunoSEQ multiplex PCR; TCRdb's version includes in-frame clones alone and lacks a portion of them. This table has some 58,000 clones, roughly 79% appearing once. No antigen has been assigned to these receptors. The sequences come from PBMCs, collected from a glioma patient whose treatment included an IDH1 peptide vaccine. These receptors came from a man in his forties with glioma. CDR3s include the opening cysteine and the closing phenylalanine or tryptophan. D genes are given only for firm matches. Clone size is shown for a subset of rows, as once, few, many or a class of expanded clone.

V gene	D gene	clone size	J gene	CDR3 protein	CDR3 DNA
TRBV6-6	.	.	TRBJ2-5	CASSYSSRHSDF	TGTGCCAGCAGTTACTCAAGCCGACACAGTGACTTC
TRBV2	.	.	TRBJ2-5	CASSASPRPSETQYF	TGTGCCAGCAGTGCCTCGCCCAGGCCGAGCGAGACCCAGTACTTC
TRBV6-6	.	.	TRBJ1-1	CASSYQAQKAFF	TGTGCCAGCAGTTACCAGGCCCAGAAAGCTTTCTTT
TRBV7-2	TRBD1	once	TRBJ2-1	CASSPRTGYNEQFF	TGTGCCAGCAGCCCTCGGACAGGGTACAATGAGCAGTTCTTC
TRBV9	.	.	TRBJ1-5	CASSVVQVAELINQPQHF	TGTGCCAGCAGCGTAGTCCAGGTGGCAGAACTTATTAATCAGCCCCAGCATTTT
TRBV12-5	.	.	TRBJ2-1	CASGLGTGSSYNEQFF	TGTGCTAGTGGTTTGGGGACTGGGAGCTCCTACAATGAGCAGTTCTTC
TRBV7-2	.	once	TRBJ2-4	CASSPWGGQNIQYF	TGTGCCAGCAGCCCCTGGGGGGGGCAAAACATTCAGTACTTC
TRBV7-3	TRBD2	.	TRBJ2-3	CASSFHSGGSTDAQYF	TGTGCCAGCAGCTTCCATAGCGGGGGAAGCACAGATGCGCAGTATTTT
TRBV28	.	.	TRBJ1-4	CASSVRNEKLFF	TGTGCCAGCAGCGTCAGGAATGAAAAACTGTTTTTT
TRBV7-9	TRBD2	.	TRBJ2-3	CASEGLADPTDTQYF	TGTGCCAGCGAGGGACTAGCGGATCCCACAGATACGCAGTATTTT
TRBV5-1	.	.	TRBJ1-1	CASSLPGMNTEAFF	TGCGCCAGCAGCTTACCGGGGATGAACACTGAAGCTTTCTTT
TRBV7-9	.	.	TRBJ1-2	CASRIFSPAAQVNYGYTF	TGTGCCAGCAGGATTTTCAGCCCTGCTGCACAGGTGAACTATGGCTACACCTTC
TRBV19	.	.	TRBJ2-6	CASSIGSSGANVLTF	TGTGCCAGTAGTATCGGTAGCTCTGGGGCCAACGTCCTGACTTTC
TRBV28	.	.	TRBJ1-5	CASSLVPWGGRVQPQHF	TGTGCCAGCAGTTTGGTCCCCTGGGGAGGGCGGGTGCAGCCCCAGCATTTT
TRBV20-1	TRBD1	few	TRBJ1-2	CSARQGGYTF	TGCAGTGCGAGACAGGGTGGCTACACCTTC
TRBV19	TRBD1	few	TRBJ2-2	CASNWDRERSSNTGELFF	TGTGCCAGTAATTGGGACAGGGAACGCTCTTCGAACACCGGGGAGCTGTTTTTT
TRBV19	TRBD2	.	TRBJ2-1	CASSIGRGRAGGQNEQFF	TGTGCCAGTAGTATAGGCAGGGGAAGAGCGGGGGGGCAGAATGAGCAGTTCTTC
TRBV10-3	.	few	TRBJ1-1	CAISESGRSRTEAFF	TGTGCCATCAGTGAGTCAGGGCGCTCGAGAACTGAAGCTTTCTTT
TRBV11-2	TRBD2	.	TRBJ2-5	CASSFSGRETQYF	TGTGCCAGCAGCTTTAGCGGGAGGGAGACCCAGTACTTC
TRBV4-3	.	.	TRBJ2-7	CASSQGAGRSGEQYF	TGCGCCAGCAGCCAAGGAGCCGGACGGTCGGGGGAGCAGTACTTC
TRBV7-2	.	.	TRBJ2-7	CASSLPGPPTYEQYF	TGTGCCAGCAGCTTACCCGGTCCTCCAACGTACGAGCAGTACTTC
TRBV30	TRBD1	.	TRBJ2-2	CAWRGGTGNTGELFF	TGTGCCTGGAGGGGTGGGACAGGGAACACCGGGGAGCTGTTTTTT
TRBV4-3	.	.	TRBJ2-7	CASSLSRTSYEQYF	TGCGCCAGCAGCCTTTCAAGGACGTCCTACGAGCAGTACTTC
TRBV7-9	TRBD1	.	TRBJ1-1	CASSSRDRGFAEAFF	TGTGCCAGCAGCTCCCGGGACAGGGGCTTCGCTGAAGCTTTCTTT
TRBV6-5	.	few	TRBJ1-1	CASSPAIPEAFF	TGTGCCAGCAGTCCGGCGATTCCTGAAGCTTTCTTT
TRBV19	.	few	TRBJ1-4	CASSIGHRVGDEKLFF	TGTGCCAGTAGTATCGGACACAGGGTCGGAGATGAAAAACTGTTTTTT
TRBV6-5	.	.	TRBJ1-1	CASNRGNTEAFF	TGTGCCAGCAACCGGGGGAACACTGAAGCTTTCTTT
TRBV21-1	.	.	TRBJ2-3	CASSKEGQGADTQYF	TGTGCCAGCAGCAAAGAGGGGCAGGGGGCAGATACGCAGTATTTT
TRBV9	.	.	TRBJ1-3	CASSVELGSGNTIYF	TGTGCCAGCAGCGTAGAATTAGGCTCTGGAAACACCATATATTTT
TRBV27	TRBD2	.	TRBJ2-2	CASSKGLVNTGELFF	TGTGCCAGCAGCAAGGGACTAGTAAACACCGGGGAGCTGTTTTTT
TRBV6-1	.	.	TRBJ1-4	CASSEGRGGTNEKLFF	TGTGCCAGCAGTGAAGGAAGGGGGGGAACTAATGAAAAACTGTTTTTT
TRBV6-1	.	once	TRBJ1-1	CASSELGGNTEAFF	TGTGCCAGCAGTGAATTGGGGGGGAACACTGAAGCTTTCTTT
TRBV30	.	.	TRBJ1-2	CAWSIKPWTGYGYTF	TGTGCCTGGAGCATCAAACCCTGGACGGGGTATGGCTACACCTTC
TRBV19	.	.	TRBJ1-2	CASSMGGYTF	TGTGCCAGTAGTATGGGTGGCTACACCTTC
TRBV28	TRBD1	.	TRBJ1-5	CASSDRGGQPQHF	TGTGCCAGCAGCGACAGGGGGGGTCAGCCCCAGCATTTT
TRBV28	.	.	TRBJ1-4	CASSAAGEKLFF	TGTGCCAGCAGTGCCGCGGGTGAAAAACTGTTTTTT
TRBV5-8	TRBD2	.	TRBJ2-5	CASSFFSGGAGETQYF	TGTGCCAGCAGCTTCTTTAGCGGGGGGGCCGGAGAGACCCAGTACTTC
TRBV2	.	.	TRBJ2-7	CASSADRSYEQYF	TGTGCCAGCAGTGCGGACAGATCCTACGAGCAGTACTTC
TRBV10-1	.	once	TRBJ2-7	CASSPSSYEQYF	TGCGCCAGCAGCCCGTCTTCCTACGAGCAGTACTTC
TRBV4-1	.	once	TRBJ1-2	CASSQDGGQANYGYTF	TGCGCCAGCAGCCAAGATGGGGGGCAGGCTAACTATGGCTACACCTTC